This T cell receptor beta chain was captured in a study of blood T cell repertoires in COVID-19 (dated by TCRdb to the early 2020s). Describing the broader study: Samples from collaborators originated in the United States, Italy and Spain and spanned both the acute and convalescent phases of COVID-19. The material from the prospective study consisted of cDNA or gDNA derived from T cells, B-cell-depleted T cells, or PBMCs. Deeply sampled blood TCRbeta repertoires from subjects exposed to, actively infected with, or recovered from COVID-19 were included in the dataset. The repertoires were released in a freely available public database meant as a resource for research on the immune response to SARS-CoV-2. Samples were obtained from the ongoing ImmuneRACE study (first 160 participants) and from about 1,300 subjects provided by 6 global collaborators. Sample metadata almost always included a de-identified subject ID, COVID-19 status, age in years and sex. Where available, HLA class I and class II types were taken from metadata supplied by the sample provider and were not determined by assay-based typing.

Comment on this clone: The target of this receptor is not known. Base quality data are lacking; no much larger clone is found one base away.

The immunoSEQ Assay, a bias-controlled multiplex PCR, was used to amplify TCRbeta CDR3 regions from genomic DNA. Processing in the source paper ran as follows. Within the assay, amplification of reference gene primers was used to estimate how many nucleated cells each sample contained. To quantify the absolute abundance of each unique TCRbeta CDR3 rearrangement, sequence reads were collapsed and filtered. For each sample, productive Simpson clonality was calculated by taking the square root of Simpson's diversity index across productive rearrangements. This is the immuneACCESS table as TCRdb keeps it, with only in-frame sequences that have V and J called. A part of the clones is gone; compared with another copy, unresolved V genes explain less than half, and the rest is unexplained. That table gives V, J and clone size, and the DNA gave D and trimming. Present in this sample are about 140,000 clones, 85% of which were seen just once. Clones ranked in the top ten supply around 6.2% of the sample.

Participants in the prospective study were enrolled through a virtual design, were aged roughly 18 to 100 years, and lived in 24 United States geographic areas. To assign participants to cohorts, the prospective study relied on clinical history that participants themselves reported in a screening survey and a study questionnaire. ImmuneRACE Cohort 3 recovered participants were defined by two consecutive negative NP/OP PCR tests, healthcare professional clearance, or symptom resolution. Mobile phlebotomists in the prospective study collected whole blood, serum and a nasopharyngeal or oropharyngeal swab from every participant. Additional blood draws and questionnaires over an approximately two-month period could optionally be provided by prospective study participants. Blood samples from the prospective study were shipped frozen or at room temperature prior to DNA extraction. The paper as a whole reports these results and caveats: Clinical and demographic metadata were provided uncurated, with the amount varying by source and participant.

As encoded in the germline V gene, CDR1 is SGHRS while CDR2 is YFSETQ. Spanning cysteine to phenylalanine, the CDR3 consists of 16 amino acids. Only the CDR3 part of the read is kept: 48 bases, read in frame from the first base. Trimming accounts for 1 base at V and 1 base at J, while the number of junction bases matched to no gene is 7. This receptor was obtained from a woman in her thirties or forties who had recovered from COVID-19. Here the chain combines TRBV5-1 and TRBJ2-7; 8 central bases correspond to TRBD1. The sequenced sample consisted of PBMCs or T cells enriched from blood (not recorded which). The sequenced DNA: TGCGCCAGCAGCTTGACCGGACAGGGCCCTTCCTACGAGCAGTACTTC. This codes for CASSLTGQGPSYEQYF.